This T cell receptor (beta chain) originates from a study of T cell responses to AZD1222 COVID-19 vaccine. Study-wide findings and caveats: AZD1222 recipients seropositive at baseline numbered only 6 or 7. Donors skewed white British and female; clonal diversity was possibly underestimated. Only after the peak T cell response were repertoires sampled.

V was cut by 2 bases and J by 6 bases, with 17 bases left in between. The CDR3 totals 16 residues. Germline V lookup: CDR1 MNHNS, CDR2 SASEGT. In regard to this clone: What it recognizes is unknown.

Clones were sequenced by immunoSEQ multiplex PCR, and TCRdb holds only the in-frame ones, with some missing. This table holds 120,000 or so clones, less than 95% found once. This sequence was found in an adult in good health. This chain uses TRBV6-1 with TRBJ1-5, with TRBD1 as a possible D gene (5 bases). Specimen: peripheral blood, collected on day 0 of AZD1222 vaccination. CDR3 nucleotides: TGTGCCAGCAGTGAATATGGGGCGGTACCAGGTCAGCCCCAGCATTTT. Protein sequence: CASSEYGAVPGQPQHF.